This TCR beta chain is drawn from a study of shared clonotypes between healthy human individuals. Study-level information: Per donor, three plates held CD4 naive cells, three held CD4 memory, two held CD8 naive and one held CD8 memory.

This CDR3 has 15 residues. Germline V gene lookup returns CDR1 SGHAT and CDR2 FQNNGV. V gave up 8 bases and J gave up 9 bases; unmatched junction bases: 15. General study points: Non-shared clonotypes had lower generation probabilities than clonotypes shared by all four sorted-subset donors. The sampled material consisted only of blood, and tissue repertoires are likely to differ. Memory subsets generally showed smaller estimated richness than naive subsets did.

Clones were read by immunoSEQ multiplex PCR, and TCRdb kept only the in-frame ones, dropping some. Of 950,000 to 1,300,000 clones listed, about 80% were seen once; the top ten hold 1.4% to 1.5%. As to this clone: Its specificity is not known.

The genes are TRBV11-2 and TRBJ2-1; TRBD2 matches 8 bases. The sequence was obtained from a man aged 18 to 30 in good health. Input material: memory CD4+ T cells sorted from blood. The subset: CD45RA-negative fraction. CDR3 region: CASCPYSGGTSEQFF. The CDR3 DNA sequence: TGTGCCAGCTGCCCCTACAGCGGGGGAACTAGTGAGCAGTTCTTC.